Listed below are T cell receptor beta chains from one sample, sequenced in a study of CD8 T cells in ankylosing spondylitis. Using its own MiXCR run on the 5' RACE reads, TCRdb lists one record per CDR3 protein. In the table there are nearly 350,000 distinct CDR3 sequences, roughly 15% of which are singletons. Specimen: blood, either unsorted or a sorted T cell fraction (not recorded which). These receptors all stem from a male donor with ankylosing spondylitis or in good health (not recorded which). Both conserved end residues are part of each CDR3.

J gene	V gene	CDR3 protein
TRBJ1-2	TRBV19	CASTHGGINYGYTF
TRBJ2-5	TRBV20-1	CSALPAFQETQYF
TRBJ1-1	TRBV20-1	CSARDPRTVRNTEAFF
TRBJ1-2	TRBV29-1	CSVGIRTGFNYGYTF
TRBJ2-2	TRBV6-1	CASSGLGGPTGELFF
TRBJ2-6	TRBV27	CASSASRTSGANVLTF
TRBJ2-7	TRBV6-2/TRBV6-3	CASSYFLAGGTGYEQYF
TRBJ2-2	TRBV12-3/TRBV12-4	CASSLTGVAGELFF
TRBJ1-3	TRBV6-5	CASSYSTGAGNTIYF
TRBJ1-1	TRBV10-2	CASSESTPEAFF
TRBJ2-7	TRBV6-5	CASSSTGRVPYEQYF
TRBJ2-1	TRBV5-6	CASSSFSDLSSYNEQFF
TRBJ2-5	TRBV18	CASSPRQGAVETQYF
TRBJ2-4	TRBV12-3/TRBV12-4	CASSFSTSGIGYIQYF
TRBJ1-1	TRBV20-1	CSAGDGGMNTEAFF
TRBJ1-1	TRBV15	CATSRDSVTRENTEAFF
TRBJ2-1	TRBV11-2	CASSLDWLAPEQFF
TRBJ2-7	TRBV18	CASSPVTLASGYEQYF
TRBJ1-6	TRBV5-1	CASSLPRDNSPLHF
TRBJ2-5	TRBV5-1	CASSGGASGETQYF
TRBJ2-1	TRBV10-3	CAISALERNEQFF
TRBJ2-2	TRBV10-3	CAVSESPLGGELFF
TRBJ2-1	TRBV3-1	CASSLPARDEQFF
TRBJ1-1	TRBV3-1	CASSQVEEGEAFF
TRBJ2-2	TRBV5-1	CASSLLAGMNTGELFF
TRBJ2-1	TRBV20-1	CSARDPTSGNNEQFF
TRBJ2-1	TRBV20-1	CSASSGLASYNEQFF
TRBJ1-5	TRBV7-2	CASSLKPGHQPQHF
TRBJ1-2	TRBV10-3	CAISVGGTVYGYTF
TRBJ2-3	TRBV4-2	CASSQTVSVHTQYF
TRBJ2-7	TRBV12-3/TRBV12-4	CASSLMGLAGAYEQYF
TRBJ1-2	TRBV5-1	CASSPAGTGSGYTF
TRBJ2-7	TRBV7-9	CASSFGTWSSYEQYF
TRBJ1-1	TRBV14	CASSQSANTEAFF
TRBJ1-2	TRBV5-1	CASSLFTGSYGYTF
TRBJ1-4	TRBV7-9	CASSLEDWDEKLFF
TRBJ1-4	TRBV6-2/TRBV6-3	CASSYSSGGTKKLFF
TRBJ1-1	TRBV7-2	CASSLEAANTEAFF
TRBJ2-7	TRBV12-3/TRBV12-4	CASRRQGRGYEQYF
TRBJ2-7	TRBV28	CASSRQGGYEQYF
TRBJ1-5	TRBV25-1	CASSGGAGAQHF
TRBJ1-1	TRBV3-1	CASTTPGQGTEAFF
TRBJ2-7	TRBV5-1	CASSSGTGLEQYF
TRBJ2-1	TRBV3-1	CASSPRNNEQFF
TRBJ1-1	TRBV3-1	CASSQKGLANTEAFF
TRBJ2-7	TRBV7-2	CASSLGSHRTSYEQYF
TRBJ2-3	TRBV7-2	CASSPRVLDTQYF
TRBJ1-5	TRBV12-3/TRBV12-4	CASSLQSNQPQHF
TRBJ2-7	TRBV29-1	CSVESDRKGQYF
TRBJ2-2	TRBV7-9	CASSPRLAANTGELFF
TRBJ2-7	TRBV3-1	CASSQPSGTEDEQYF
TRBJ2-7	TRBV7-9	CASSTTSGSYEQYF
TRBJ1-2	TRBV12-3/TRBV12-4	CASSPDGGGNYGYTF
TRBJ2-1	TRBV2	CASSGLAGAYEQFF
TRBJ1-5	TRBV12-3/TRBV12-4	CASSQDGNQPQHF
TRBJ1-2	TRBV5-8	CASSLAGLAGYTF
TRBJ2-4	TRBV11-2	CASSFIGGRNIQYF
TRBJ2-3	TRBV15	CATSRELAGEDTQYF